This TCR beta chain was recorded in a study of cytomegalovirus exposure and HLA in healthy donors. Notes on the study in general: Links to common viral pathogens appeared, in a later analysis, for several of the most significant clusters.

PCR was performed using 60 Vbeta and 13 Jbeta primers. Assay used: immunoSEQ multiplex PCR; TCRdb lists only in-frame clones, some missing. The sample shows 150,000 to 200,000 clones, around 80% of them seen only once. In its sample, this clone was seen once. Its antigen is not known. This receptor was identified in a woman aged 40 to 55 in good health and CMV-seropositive. Material: PBMCs.

CDR3 region: CASSIGGSPWNEQYF. The CDR3 coding sequence is TGTGCCAGTAGTATAGGGGGCAGCCCGTGGAACGAGCAGTACTTC. V and J are TRBV19 and TRBJ2-7; tentatively, D is TRBD1 (5 bases). Germline V CDR1 and CDR2: LNHDA, SQIVND (reference sequence). V gave up 1 base and J gave up 5 bases, with 15 bases separating them. This CDR3 contains 15 residues.